Shown below are 22 T cell receptor beta chains from a single sample sequenced in a study of T-cell reconstitution after alpha-beta-depleted transplantation in children. Unique molecular identifiers were used in preparing the TCRbeta library. From the PCR reads, TCRdb called clonotypes with MiXCR, one entry per CDR3 protein. The table has roughly 220,000 distinct CDR3 sequences, more than 10% seen once. This specimen consisted of PBMCs from the stem cell graft donor, obtained from the stem cell graft. These TCRs come from a human donor who donated a stem cell graft to a child with acute lymphoblastic leukemia.

This clonotype occurred many times. This chain connects TRBV27 to TRBJ2-7, with 14 positions matching TRBD2. J lost 0 bases, V lost 6 bases, and 16 bases had no gene match. Germline V gene sequence: CDR1 MNHEY, CDR2 SMNVEV (reference sequence). The length of the CDR3 is 20 residues. Here the CDR3 reads CASSRRGLAGERGTSYEQYF. The CDR3 DNA sequence: TGTGCCAGCAGCCGGAGGGGACTAGCGGGAGAAAGAGGGACCTCCTACGAGCAGTACTTC.

This clonotype occurred many times. The chain combines TRBV10-3 with TRBJ2-1, with 11 bases identical to TRBD2. Germline V CDR1 and CDR2: ENHRY, SYGVKD. J lost 1 base, V lost 3 bases, and 5 bases had no gene match. This CDR3 region has 17 residues. The CDR3 DNA reads as TGTGCCATCAGTGACCCAACTAGCGGGAGATCCTACAATGAGCAGTTCTTC. It specifies CAISDPTSGRSYNEQFF.

With regard to this clonotype: An end of the junction does not agree with germline; a read error may underlie this. The chain couples TRBV3-1 to TRBJ1-1; the match to TRBD1 covers 9 bases. Germline loops: CDR1 LGHDT, CDR2 YNNKEL (reference sequence). There are 19 residues in the CDR3. CDR3 residues: CTSSPWPGTGNYARTEAFF. The CDR3 region has the DNA TGTACCAGCAGCCCATGGCCCGGGACAGGGAATTACGCGCGGACTGAAGCTTTCTTT.

Many counts were recorded for this clonotype. The chain uses TRBV21-1 and TRBJ2-7; TRBD2 was called by the table and not checked on the DNA. TRBV21-1 is a pseudogene segment. The CDR3 length is 14 residues. The DNA of the CDR3 is TGTGCCAGCAGCAAGGGAGGGGCCTCCTACGAGCAGTACTTC. As protein: CASSKGGASYEQYF.

This clonotype came up a few times. The chain links TRBV12-3 or TRBV12-4 to TRBJ2-3, with a tentative D call TRBD2 (6 bases). The CDR3 totals 16 residues. Trimming took off 6 bases at V and 2 bases at J, with 18 bases between the two ends. In nucleotides, the CDR3 is TGTGCCAGCAGCCCGGGACTGGACCTCTCCACAGATACGCAGTATTTT. Protein product: CASSPGLDLSTDTQYF.

In its sample, this clonotype was seen many times. The V gene is TRBV9, the J gene TRBJ2-7; maybe TRBD1 (6 bases). The CDR3 totals 12 residues. Per the germline V gene, CDR1 is SGDLS and CDR2 is YYNGEE. V lost 3 bases, J lost 6 bases, and 10 bases lay in between. The CDR3, as DNA: TGTGCCAGCAGCGCTAGAGGGGGCGAGCAGTACTTC. This sequence encodes CASSARGGEQYF.

The table lists this clonotype with many counts. In nucleotides, the CDR3 is TGCGCCAGCAGTGACACGAGCGGTACTGGAAACACCATATATTTT. As protein: CASSDTSGTGNTIYF. The rearrangement joins TRBV10-2 to TRBJ1-3; D unresolved. Germline V CDR1 and CDR2: WSHSY, SAAADI. Deletions cut 3 bases from V and 2 bases from J, with 11 bases between. CDR3 length: 15 residues.

CDR3 region: CASSNTGARGVYGYTF. In DNA form, the CDR3 reads TGTGCCAGCTCCAACACAGGGGCGCGAGGGGTCTATGGCTACACCTTC. The rearrangement uses TRBV5-4 and TRBJ1-2; 7 nucleotides match TRBD1. The V gene's germline CDR1 is SGHNT and CDR2 YYREEE (reference sequence). CDR3 length: 16 amino acids. Trimming removed 7 bases from V and 4 bases from J; junction bases left unmatched: 16.

This clonotype was seen ten or more times. The chain has TRBV25-1 and TRBJ2-3; weak D call: TRBD2 (6 bases). The CDR3 contains 18 residues. Trimming cost V 3 bases and J 0 bases, with 19 bases left between them. Per germline, CDR1 MGHDK and CDR2 SYGVNS. The CDR3 nucleotides read TGTGCCAGCAGTGACGACCAGATGACGGGGAGGAGCACAGATACGCAGTATTTT. Protein sequence: CASSDDQMTGRSTDTQYF.

This clonotype was seen many times. The gene calls are TRBV27 and TRBJ2-7, with 12 bases that match TRBD1. V dropped 2 bases and J dropped 7; count of bases not matched to a gene: 3. Germline V gives CDR1 MNHEY, CDR2 SMNVEV (reference sequence). The CDR3 has 14 residues. The CDR3 bases are TGTGCCAGCAGTTTAGGGACAGGGGGCTTGGAGCAGTACTTC. Translated: CASSLGTGGLEQYF.

This clonotype appeared a few times. The chain carries TRBV5-1 and TRBJ2-3; no clear D gene. From germline, CDR1 is SGHRS and CDR2 YFSETQ. Trimming cost V 3 bases and J 6 bases, with 14 bases left between them. CDR3 size: 14 residues. The DNA of the CDR3 is TGCGCCAGCAGCTCCTCCCATAGTCCCGATACGCAGTATTTT. This gives the protein CASSSSHSPDTQYF.

Of note for this clonotype: Its ends do not fully match the called genes, so a read error is possible. The gene calls are TRBV4-2 and TRBJ2-7, with D unclear. Germline values: CDR1 LGHNA, CDR2 YNFKEQ. The CDR3 loop spans 17 amino acids. CDR3 bases: TGTGCCAGCAGCAAAGAAATAGACACATTATATTCCTACGAGCAGTACTTC. Encoded protein: CASSKEIDTLYSYEQYF.

This chain joins TRBV7-6 and TRBJ1-1, with 10 nucleotides matching TRBD1. The CDR3 loop spans 13 amino acids. Looked up from germline, CDR1 is SGHVS and CDR2 is FNYEAQ. V shed 4 bases, J shed 8 bases, and the junction held 4 bases outside the gene matches. The CDR3 coding sequence is TGTGCCAGCAGCTCAAAGACAGGGGGCGAAGCTTTCTTT. Amino acid sequence: CASSSKTGGEAFF. The full variable domain, in which reference TRBV7-6 and TRBJ1-1 provide the parts outside the CDR3, is GAGVSQSPRYKVTKRGQDVALRCDPISGHVSLYWYRQALGQGPEFLTYFNYEAQQDKSGLPNDRFSAERPEGSISTLTIQRTEQRDSAMYRCASSSKTGGEAFFGQGTRLTVV.

The rearrangement uses TRBV4-2 and TRBJ2-1; the match to TRBD2 covers 16 bases. This CDR3 is built from 16 residues. Germline lookup yields CDR1 LGHNA and CDR2 YNFKEQ. V trimming: 6 bases; J trimming: 1 base; junction bases outside the gene matches: 0. CDR3 DNA: TGTGCCAGCAGGGGACTAGCGGGAGGGTCCTACAATGAGCAGTTCTTC. This gives the protein CASRGLAGGSYNEQFF.

The chain has TRBV2 and TRBJ2-7; 7 positions agree with TRBD2. The CDR3 sequence is 14 residues long. Per the germline V gene, CDR1 is SNHLY and CDR2 is FYNNEI. The V segment lost 6 bases and the J segment 4 bases; nucleotides outside the gene matches: 9. CDR3 region: CASRGDYQSYEQYF. The CDR3 coding sequence is TGTGCCAGCAGGGGGGACTACCAGAGTTACGAGCAGTACTTC. Combining the CDR3 with reference TRBV2 and TRBJ2-7 gives the whole variable domain EPEVTQTPSHQVTQMGQEVILRCVPISNHLYFYWYRQILGQKVEFLVSFYNNEISEKSEIFDDQFSVERPDGSNFTLKIRSTKLEDSAMYFCASRGDYQSYEQYFGPGTRLTVT.

With respect to this clonotype: A read error may be the cause here, since a much bigger clone is one base away. This sequence joins TRBV4-3 and TRBJ1-1; 8 positions match TRBD1. Germline CDR1 reads LGHNA; CDR2 reads YSLEER. The length of the CDR3 is 17 residues. Trimming cost V 0 bases and J 3 bases; bases outside gene matches: 9. This CDR3 is CASSQDRTGLVDTEAFF. The CDR3 DNA is TGCGCCAGCAGCCAAGATAGGACAGGGTTGGTAGACACTGAAGCTTTCTTT.

The chain recombines TRBV28 with TRBJ2-7; a possible D gene is TRBD1 (5 bases). Per germline, CDR1 MDHEN and CDR2 SYDVKM. The CDR3 totals 15 residues. V shed 0 bases and J shed 1 base, with 10 bases lying between them. The CDR3 is CASSLWAGKSYEQYF. CDR3 DNA: TGTGCCAGCAGTTTATGGGCAGGGAAATCCTACGAGCAGTACTTC.

Many counts were recorded for this clonotype. The chain uses TRBV4-2 and TRBJ2-1, with 8 bases lining up with TRBD2. Germline V CDR1 and CDR2: LGHNA, YNFKEQ. J lost 4 bases, V lost 0 bases, and 5 bases had no gene match. CDR3 length: 16 residues. The CDR3 here is CASSQDTSGRYNEQFF. The CDR3 DNA sequence: TGTGCCAGCAGCCAAGACACTAGCGGAAGATACAATGAGCAGTTCTTC.

This clonotype was observed a few times. Here the CDR3 DNA reads TGTGCCAGCAGCTTAGACAGGATCACCTACGAGCAGTACTTC. Amino acid sequence: CASSLDRITYEQYF. The chain links TRBV7-2 to TRBJ2-7; TRBD1 might be the D (5 bases). Germline CDR1 and CDR2: SGHTA and FQGNSA. The CDR3 runs 14 residues. V was pared by 1 base and J by 2 bases, with 9 bases between.

This clonotype showed up many times. The chain links TRBV7-2 to TRBJ2-1; 11 bases align to TRBD2. Germline V gene lookup returns CDR1 SGHTA and CDR2 FQGNSA. This CDR3 has 16 amino acids. J gave up 4 bases and V 1 base, and 3 bases lay outside the gene matches. CDR3 coding DNA: TGTGCCAGCAGCTTAGATAGCGGGAGGGTTTACAATGAGCAGTTCTTC. Protein product: CASSLDSGRVYNEQFF.

The sample holds many counts of this clonotype. In DNA form, the CDR3 reads TGCAGTGCTGGGGCCCGGGACAGCGACAGCTTATTTAGGGAGACCCAGTACTTC. Amino acids: CSAGARDSDSLFRETQYF. The chain is built from TRBV20-1 and TRBJ2-5; 7 positions agree with TRBD1. Germline V lookup: CDR1 DFQATT, CDR2 SNEGSKA (reference sequence). The CDR3 is made up of 18 amino acids. Trimming took 5 bases from V and 5 from J; bases not matched to a gene: 23.

There are many counts of this clonotype. The chain links TRBV15 to TRBJ2-7; tentative D call: TRBD1 (5 bases). This CDR3 is 14 amino acids long. V lost 1 base to trimming and J lost 5 bases, with 12 bases between them. In germline, CDR1 is LNHNV, CDR2 YYDKDF (reference sequence). The CDR3 here is CATSRVQGRDEQYF. The CDR3 coding sequence is TGTGCCACCAGCAGAGTCCAGGGTAGAGACGAGCAGTACTTC.